This entry is about one TCR beta chain. The antigen is unknown. The data originate from a study of T cell responses to AZD1222 COVID-19 vaccine. General observations from the study: Mapped onto spike, vaccine-associated CD4 TCRs spanned it and were dominant at 160-218 and 743-854. Variant regions that are unmutated are reportedly the target of nearly half of spike-specific TCRs. Females outnumbered males among donors, who were mostly white British; clonal diversity was possibly underestimated. Following two doses of AZD1222, Spike-specific TCR breadth and depth rose.

The ends were cut back, 3 bases at V and 13 bases at J, with 21 bases in the middle. Looked up from germline, CDR1 is GTSNPN and CDR2 is SVGIG (reference sequence). The CDR3 is 14 amino acids. The protocol was immunoSEQ multiplex PCR, while the TCRdb copy is restricted to in-frame clones and leaves out a portion. The profile shows 150,000 to 200,000 clones, 90% to 95% of them singletons. This material consisted of peripheral blood, taken on day 0 of AZD1222 vaccination. This chain links TRBV30 with TRBJ1-4; a possible D gene is TRBD1 (5 bases). This receptor was taken from an adult in good health. This CDR3 is CAWRTGTSRTGLFF. CDR3 DNA sequence: TGTGCCTGGAGGACCGGGACTTCTAGGACGGGACTGTTTTTT. The full variable domain, with the rest looked up from reference TRBV30 and TRBJ1-4, is SQTIHQWPATLVQPVGSPLSLECTVEGTSNPNLYWYRQAAGRGLQLLFYSVGIGQISSEVPQNLSASRPQDRQFILSSKKLLLSDSGFYLCAWRTGTSRTGLFFGSGTQLSVL.